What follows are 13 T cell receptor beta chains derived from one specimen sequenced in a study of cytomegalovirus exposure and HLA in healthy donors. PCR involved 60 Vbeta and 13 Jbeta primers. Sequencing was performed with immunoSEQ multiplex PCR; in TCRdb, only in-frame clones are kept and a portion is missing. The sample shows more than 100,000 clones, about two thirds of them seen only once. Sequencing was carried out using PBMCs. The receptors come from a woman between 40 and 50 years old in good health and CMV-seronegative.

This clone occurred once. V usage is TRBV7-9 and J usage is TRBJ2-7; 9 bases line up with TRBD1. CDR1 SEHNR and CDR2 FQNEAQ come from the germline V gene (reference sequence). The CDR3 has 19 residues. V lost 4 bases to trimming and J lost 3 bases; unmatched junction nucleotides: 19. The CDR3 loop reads CASSSDWGQGSINLYEQYF. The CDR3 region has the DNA TGTGCCAGCAGCTCCGACTGGGGACAGGGATCCATTAACCTCTACGAGCAGTACTTC. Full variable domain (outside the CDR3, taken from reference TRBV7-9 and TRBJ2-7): DTGVSQNPRHKITKRGQNVTFRCDPISEHNRLYWYRQTLGQGPEFLTYFQNEAQLEKSRLLSDRFSAERPKGSFSTLEIQRTEQGDSAMYLCASSSDWGQGSINLYEQYFGPGTRLTVT.

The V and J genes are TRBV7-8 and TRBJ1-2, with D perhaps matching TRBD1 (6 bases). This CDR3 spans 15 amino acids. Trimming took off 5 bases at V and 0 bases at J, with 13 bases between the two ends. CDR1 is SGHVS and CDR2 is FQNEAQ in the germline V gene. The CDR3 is CASSASTGTNYGYTF. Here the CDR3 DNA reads TGTGCCAGCAGCGCCTCGACAGGAACTAACTATGGCTACACCTTC. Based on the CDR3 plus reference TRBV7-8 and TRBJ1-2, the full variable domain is GAGVSQSPRYKVAKRGQDVALRCDPISGHVSLFWYQQALGQGPEFLTYFQNEAQLDKSGLPSDRFFAERPEGSVSTLKIQRTQQEDSAVYLCASSASTGTNYGYTFGSGTRLTVV.

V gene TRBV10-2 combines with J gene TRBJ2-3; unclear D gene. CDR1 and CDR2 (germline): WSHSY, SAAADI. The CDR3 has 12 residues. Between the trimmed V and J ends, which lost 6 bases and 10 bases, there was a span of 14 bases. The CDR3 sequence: CASSPSVSSQYF. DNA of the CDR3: TGCGCCAGCAGCCCTTCAGTTTCGTCGCAGTATTTT.

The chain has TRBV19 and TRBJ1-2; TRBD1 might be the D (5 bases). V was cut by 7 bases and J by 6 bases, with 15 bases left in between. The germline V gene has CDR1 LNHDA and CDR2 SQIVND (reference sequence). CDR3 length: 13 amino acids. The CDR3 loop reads CASNQGIIDGYTF. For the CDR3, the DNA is TGTGCCAGTAATCAGGGCATTATCGATGGCTACACCTTC.

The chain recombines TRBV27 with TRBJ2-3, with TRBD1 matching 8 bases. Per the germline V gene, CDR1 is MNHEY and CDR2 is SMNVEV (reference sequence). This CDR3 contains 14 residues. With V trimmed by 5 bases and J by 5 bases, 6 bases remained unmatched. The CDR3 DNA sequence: TGTGCCAGCAGTATGGACAGGGCAATAGATACGCAGTATTTT. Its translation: CASSMDRAIDTQYF.

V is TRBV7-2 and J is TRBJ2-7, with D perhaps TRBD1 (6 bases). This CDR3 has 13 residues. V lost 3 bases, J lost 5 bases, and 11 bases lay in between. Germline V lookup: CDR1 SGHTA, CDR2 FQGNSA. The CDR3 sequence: CASSFRTVHEQYF. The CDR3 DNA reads TGTGCCAGCAGCTTCCGGACAGTCCACGAGCAGTACTTC.

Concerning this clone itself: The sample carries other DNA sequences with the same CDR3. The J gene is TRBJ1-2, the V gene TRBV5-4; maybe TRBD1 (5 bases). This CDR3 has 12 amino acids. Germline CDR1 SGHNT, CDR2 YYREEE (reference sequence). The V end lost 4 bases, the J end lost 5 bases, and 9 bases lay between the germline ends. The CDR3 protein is CASSLDTYGYTF. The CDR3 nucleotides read TGTGCCAGCAGCCTGGACACGTATGGCTACACCTTC.

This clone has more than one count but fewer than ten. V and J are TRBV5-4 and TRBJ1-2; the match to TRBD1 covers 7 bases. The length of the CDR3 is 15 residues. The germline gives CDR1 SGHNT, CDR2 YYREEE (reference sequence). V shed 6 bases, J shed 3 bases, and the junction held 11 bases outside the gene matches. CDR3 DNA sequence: TGTGCCAGCACCAAGACAGGGTGGGTGTACTATGGCTACACCTTC. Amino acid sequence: CASTKTGWVYYGYTF.

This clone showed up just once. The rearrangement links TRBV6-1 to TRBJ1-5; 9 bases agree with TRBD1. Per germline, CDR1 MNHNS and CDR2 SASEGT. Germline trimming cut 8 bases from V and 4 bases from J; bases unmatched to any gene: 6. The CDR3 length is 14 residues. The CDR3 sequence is CASRQGVGNQPQHF. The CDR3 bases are TGTGCCAGCCGACAGGGGGTAGGGAATCAGCCCCAGCATTTT.

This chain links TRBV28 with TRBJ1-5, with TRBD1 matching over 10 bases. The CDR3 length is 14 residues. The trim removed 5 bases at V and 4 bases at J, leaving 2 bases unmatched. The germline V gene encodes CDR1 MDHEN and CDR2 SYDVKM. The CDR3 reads CASSPGQGNQPQHF. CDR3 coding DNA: TGTGCCAGCAGTCCGGGACAGGGGAATCAGCCCCAGCATTTT.

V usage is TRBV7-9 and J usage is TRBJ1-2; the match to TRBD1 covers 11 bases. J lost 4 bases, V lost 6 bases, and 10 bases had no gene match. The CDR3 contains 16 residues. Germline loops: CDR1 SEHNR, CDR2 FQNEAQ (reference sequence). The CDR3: CASSSGTGGLSYGYTF. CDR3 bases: TGTGCCAGCAGTTCCGGGACAGGGGGTTTGAGCTATGGCTACACCTTC.

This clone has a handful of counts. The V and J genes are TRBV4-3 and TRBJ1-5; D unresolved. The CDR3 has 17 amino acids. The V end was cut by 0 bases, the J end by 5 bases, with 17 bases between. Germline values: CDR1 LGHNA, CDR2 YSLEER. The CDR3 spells CASSQDSVSAGHQPQHF. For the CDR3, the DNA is TGCGCCAGCAGCCAAGATTCCGTTTCGGCAGGCCATCAGCCCCAGCATTTT.

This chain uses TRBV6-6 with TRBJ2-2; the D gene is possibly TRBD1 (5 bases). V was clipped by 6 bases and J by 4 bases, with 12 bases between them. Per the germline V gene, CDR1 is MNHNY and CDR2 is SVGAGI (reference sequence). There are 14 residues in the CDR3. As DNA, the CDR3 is TGTGCCAGCAGATCCGGACATTCCACCGGGGAGCTGTTTTTT. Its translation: CASRSGHSTGELFF.